Listed here is a single TCR beta chain. Constant-region reverse primers amplified full-length variable regions, followed by semi-nested Nested Universal Primer A PCR. TCRdb reprocessed the 5' RACE reads via MiXCR and lists one record per CDR3 protein. The sample records 7,000 to 9,000 distinct CDR3 sequences, 16% being singletons. CDR1 is MNHEY and CDR2 is SVGAGI in the germline V gene. V was cut by 2 bases and J by 8 bases, with 10 bases left in between. This CDR3 has 14 amino acids. This receptor was identified in a female donor with breast cancer. Sequencing input: memory CD4+ T cells sorted from blood. Stated subset: memory CD4+ T cells, CD4+CD45RO+CD25-. This rearrangement joins TRBV6-5 to TRBJ1-6; no definite D call. CDR3 in DNA: TGTGCCAGCAGTTACAAGGTCTGGGATTCACCCCTCCACTTT. It yields the protein CASSYKVWDSPLHF.